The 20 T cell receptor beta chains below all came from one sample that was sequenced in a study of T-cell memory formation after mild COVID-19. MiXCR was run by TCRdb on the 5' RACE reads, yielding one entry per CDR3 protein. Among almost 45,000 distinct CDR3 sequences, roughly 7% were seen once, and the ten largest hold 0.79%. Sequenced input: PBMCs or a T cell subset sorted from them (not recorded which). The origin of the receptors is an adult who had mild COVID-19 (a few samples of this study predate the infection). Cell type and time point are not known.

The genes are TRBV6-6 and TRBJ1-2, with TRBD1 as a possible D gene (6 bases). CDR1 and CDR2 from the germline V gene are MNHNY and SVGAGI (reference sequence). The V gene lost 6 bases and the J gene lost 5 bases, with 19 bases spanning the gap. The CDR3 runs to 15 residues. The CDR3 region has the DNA TGTGCCAGCAGCCCTCGTCCGGACAGCTTTTATGGCTACACCTTC. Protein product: CASSPRPDSFYGYTF.

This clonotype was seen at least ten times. The CDR3 sequence is CSVFRLAGVVDTQYF. For the CDR3, the DNA is TGCAGCGTTTTCCGACTAGCGGGAGTGGTAGATACGCAGTATTTT. The chain uses TRBV29-1 and TRBJ2-3, with 12 bases lining up with TRBD2. The V gene's germline CDR1 is SQVTM and CDR2 ANQGSEA. The CDR3 consists of 15 residues. The junction had 8 bases not matched to a gene; V was cut back by 5 bases and J by 5 bases.

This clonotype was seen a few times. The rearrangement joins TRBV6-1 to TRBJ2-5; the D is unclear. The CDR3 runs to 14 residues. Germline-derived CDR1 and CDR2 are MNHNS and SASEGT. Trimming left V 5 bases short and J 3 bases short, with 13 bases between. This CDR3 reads CASSRAIGKETQYF. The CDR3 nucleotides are TGTGCCAGCAGTAGAGCTATCGGCAAAGAGACCCAGTACTTC.

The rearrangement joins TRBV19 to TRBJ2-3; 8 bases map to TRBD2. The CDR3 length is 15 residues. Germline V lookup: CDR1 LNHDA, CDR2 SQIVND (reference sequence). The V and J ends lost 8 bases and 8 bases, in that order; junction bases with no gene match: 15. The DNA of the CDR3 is TGTGCCAGTCGTCGACAAAGCGGGAGTTCTGGTACGCAGTATTTT. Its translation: CASRRQSGSSGTQYF.

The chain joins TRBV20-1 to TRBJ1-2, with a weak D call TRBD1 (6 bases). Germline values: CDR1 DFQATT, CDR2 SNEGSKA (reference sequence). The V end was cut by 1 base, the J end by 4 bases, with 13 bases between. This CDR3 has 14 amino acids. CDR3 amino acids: CSARVLGAGYGYTF. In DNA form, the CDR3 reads TGCAGTGCTAGAGTGTTGGGGGCTGGCTATGGCTACACCTTC.

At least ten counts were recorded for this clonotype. The CDR3 region has the DNA TGCAGCGGATGGATTCGGGAAACGGCCCGCGCTTTCTTT. It specifies CSGWIRETARAFF. V gene TRBV29-1 combines with J gene TRBJ1-1; no clear D gene. CDR1 and CDR2 from the germline V gene are SQVTM and ANQGSEA. With 7 bases removed from V and 11 bases from J, the gap between germline ends came to 23 bases. The CDR3 spans 13 residues.

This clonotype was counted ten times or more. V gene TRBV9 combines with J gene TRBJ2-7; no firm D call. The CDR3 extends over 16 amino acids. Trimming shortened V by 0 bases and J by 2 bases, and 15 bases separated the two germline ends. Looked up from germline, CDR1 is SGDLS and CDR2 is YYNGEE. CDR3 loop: CASSVGVERPTYEQYF. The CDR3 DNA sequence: TGTGCCAGCAGCGTAGGGGTCGAGCGCCCTACCTACGAGCAGTACTTC.

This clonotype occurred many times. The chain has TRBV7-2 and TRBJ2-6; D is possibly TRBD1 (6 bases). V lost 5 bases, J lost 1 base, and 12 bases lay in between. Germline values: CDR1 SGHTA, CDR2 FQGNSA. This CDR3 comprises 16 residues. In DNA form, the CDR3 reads TGTGCCAGCAGCCCCAATACAGGGTCTGGGGCCAACGTCCTGACTTTC. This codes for CASSPNTGSGANVLTF.

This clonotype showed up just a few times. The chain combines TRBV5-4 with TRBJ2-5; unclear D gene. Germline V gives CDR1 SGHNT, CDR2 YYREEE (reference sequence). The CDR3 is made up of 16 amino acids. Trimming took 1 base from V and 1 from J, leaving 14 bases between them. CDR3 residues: CASSLKAATLQETQYF. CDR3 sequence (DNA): TGTGCCAGCAGCTTGAAGGCAGCGACCCTCCAAGAGACCCAGTACTTC.

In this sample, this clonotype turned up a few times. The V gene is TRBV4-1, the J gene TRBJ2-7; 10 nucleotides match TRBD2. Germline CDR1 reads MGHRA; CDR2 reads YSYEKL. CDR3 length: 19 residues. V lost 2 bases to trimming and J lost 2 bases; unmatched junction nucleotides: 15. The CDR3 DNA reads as TGCGCCAGCAGCCAAAGTATAGTCGCTAGCGGGGGTTTACCCTACGAGCAGTACTTC. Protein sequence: CASSQSIVASGGLPYEQYF.

The CDR3 bases are TGTGCCAGCAGCTTAGTCGGACTAGCGGGGGGCGGGGAGCAGTACTTC. It is translated as CASSLVGLAGGGEQYF. The rearrangement joins TRBV11-2 to TRBJ2-7; 14 bases fit TRBD2. Germline assignment: CDR1 SGHAT and CDR2 FQNNGV. The CDR3 consists of 16 residues. Germline trimming cut 1 base from V and 7 bases from J; bases unmatched to any gene: 6.

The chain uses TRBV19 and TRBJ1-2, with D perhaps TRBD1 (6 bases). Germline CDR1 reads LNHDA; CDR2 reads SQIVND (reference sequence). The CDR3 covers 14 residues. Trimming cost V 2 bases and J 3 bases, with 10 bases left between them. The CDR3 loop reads CASSIWGRDYGYTF. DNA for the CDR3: TGTGCCAGTAGTATATGGGGGCGTGACTATGGCTACACCTTC.

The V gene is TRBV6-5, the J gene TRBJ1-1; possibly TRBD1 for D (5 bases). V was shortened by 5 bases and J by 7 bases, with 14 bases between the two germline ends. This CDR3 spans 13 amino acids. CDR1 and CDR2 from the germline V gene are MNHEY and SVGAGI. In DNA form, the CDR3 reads TGTGCCAGCAGTAATCCGCAGGGTAGTGAAGCTTTCTTT. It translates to CASSNPQGSEAFF.

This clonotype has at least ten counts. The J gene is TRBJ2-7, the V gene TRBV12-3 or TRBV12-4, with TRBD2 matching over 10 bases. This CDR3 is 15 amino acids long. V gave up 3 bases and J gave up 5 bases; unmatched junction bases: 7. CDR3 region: CASSLTFSGGNEQYF. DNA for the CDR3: TGTGCCAGCAGTTTGACTTTTAGCGGGGGGAACGAGCAGTACTTC.

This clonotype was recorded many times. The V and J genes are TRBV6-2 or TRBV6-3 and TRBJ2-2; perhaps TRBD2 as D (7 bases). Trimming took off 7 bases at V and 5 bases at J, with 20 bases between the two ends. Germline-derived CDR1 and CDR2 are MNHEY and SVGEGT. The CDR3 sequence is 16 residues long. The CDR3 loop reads CASKRGRASGTGELFF. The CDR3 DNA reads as TGTGCCAGCAAGAGGGGGAGGGCCAGTGGAACCGGGGAGCTGTTTTTT.

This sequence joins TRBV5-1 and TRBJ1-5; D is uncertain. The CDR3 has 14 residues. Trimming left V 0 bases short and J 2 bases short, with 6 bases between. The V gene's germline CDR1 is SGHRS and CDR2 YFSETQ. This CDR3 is CASSLGSGNQPQHF. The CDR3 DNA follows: TGCGCCAGCAGCTTGGGTAGCGGCAATCAGCCCCAGCATTTT.

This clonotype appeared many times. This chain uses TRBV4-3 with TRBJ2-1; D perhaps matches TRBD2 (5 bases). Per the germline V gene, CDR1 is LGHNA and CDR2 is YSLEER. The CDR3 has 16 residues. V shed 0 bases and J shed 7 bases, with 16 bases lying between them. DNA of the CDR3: TGCGCCAGCAGCCAAGATACCCAGCGGAGAGGTAATGAGCAGTTCTTC. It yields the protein CASSQDTQRRGNEQFF.

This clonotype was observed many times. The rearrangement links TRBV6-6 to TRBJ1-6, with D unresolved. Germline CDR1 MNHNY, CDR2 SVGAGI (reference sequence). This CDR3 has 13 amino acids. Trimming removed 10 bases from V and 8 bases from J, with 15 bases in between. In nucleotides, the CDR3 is TGTGCCACCAAGGCGCGAATAGATTCACCCCTCCACTTT. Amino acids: CATKARIDSPLHF.

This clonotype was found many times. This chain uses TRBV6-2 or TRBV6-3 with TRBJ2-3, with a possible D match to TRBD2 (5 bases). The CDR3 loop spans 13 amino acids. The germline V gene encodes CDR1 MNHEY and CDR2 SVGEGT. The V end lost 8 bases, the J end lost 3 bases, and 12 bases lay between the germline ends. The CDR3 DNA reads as TGTGCCAGCGCAATACGCGGGACAGATACGCAGTATTTT. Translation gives CASAIRGTDTQYF.

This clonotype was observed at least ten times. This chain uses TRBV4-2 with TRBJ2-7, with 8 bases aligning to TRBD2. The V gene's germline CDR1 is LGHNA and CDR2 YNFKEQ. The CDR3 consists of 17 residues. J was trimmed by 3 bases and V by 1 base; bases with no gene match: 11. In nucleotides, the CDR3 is TGTGCCAGCAGCCAAGCCTCTACCGGGACTAGTTTCTACGAGCAGTACTTC. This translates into CASSQASTGTSFYEQYF.